The 18 T cell receptor beta chains in this list originate from one sample, sequenced in a study of blood T cells in healthy people across ages. A sample-barcoded 5' primer and a J-beta primer mix were used in a second PCR of about 7 to 12 cycles. In TCRdb, the 5' RACE reads were re-called with MiXCR into one record per CDR3 protein. This sample has 800,000 to 950,000 distinct CDR3 sequences; about 44% occur once, and the top ten carry around an eighth. Sequencing was performed on blood. These receptors came from a man aged 30 to 39 in good health.

The rearrangement joins TRBV18 to TRBJ2-1, with 8 bases that match TRBD1. The CDR3 runs 18 residues. Looked up from germline, CDR1 is KGHSH and CDR2 is LQKENI. The J segment lost 1 base and the V segment lost 3 bases, leaving 11 bases of the junction unmatched. As DNA, the CDR3 is TGTGCCAGCTCACCCAAAGGTACAGGGGGGAGTTCCTACAATGAGCAGTTCTTC. It specifies CASSPKGTGGSSYNEQFF.

This clonotype was observed a handful of times. V is TRBV9 and J is TRBJ2-7, with 8 bases fitting TRBD1. Germline V gene lookup returns CDR1 SGDLS and CDR2 YYNGEE. The CDR3 spans 14 residues. V lost 3 bases and J lost 6; bases outside the gene matches: 8. In DNA form, the CDR3 reads TGTGCCAGCAGCGCGCGGACAGGGCCGAGCGAGCAGTACTTC. This codes for CASSARTGPSEQYF.

This chain joins TRBV5-1 and TRBJ1-4; 10 bases align to TRBD1. The CDR3 length is 18 residues. Germline loops: CDR1 SGHRS, CDR2 YFSETQ. V lost 3 bases to trimming and J lost 2 bases; unmatched junction nucleotides: 10. CDR3 in DNA: TGCGCCAGCAGCTCATTCGGGACAGGGGAGGAGACTAATGAAAAACTGTTTTTT. Its translation: CASSSFGTGEETNEKLFF.

The gene calls are TRBV5-1 and TRBJ2-1, with D tentatively TRBD2 (6 bases). This CDR3 contains 16 residues. Per germline, CDR1 SGHRS and CDR2 YFSETQ. V was shortened by 1 base and J by 0 bases, with 11 bases between the two germline ends. The CDR3 is CASSLLGGISYNEQFF. CDR3 DNA sequence: TGCGCCAGCAGCTTGCTTGGGGGGATCTCCTACAATGAGCAGTTCTTC.

In this sample, this clonotype turned up once. This chain joins TRBV20-1 and TRBJ2-3; D perhaps matches TRBD2 (5 bases). The CDR3 contains 14 residues. V lost 6 bases, J lost 4 bases, and 17 bases lay in between. CDR1 and CDR2 (germline): DFQATT, SNEGSKA (reference sequence). CDR3 DNA sequence: TGCAGTGCGCCCCAACTAGATGAGGCAGATACGCAGTATTTT. It yields the protein CSAPQLDEADTQYF.

The chain couples TRBV4-3 to TRBJ2-1; D is undetermined. From germline, CDR1 is LGHNA and CDR2 YSLEER. V gave up 0 bases and J gave up 5 bases, with 11 bases separating them. This CDR3 contains 15 residues. The CDR3 region is CASSQDTPGHNEQFF. For the CDR3, the DNA is TGCGCCAGCAGCCAAGATACCCCGGGTCACAATGAGCAGTTCTTC.

V gene TRBV25-1 combines with J gene TRBJ2-1; no clear D. V dropped 1 base and J dropped 4 bases, with 5 bases sitting between them. The CDR3 length is 13 residues. The V gene's germline CDR1 is MGHDK and CDR2 SYGVNS. DNA of the CDR3: TGTGCCAGCAGTGAATCAGTTTACAATGAGCAGTTCTTC. It specifies CASSESVYNEQFF.

The V and J genes are TRBV5-4 and TRBJ2-2; D ambiguous. Looked up from germline, CDR1 is SGHNT and CDR2 is YYREEE (reference sequence). The V gene lost 0 bases and the J gene lost 3 bases, with 6 bases spanning the gap. The CDR3 length is 14 residues. The CDR3 region is CASSLAADTGELFF. CDR3 nucleotide sequence: TGTGCCAGCAGCTTGGCCGCAGACACCGGGGAGCTGTTTTTT.

V gene TRBV28 combines with J gene TRBJ1-1; D is undetermined. With 3 bases removed from V and 4 bases from J, the gap between germline ends came to 12 bases. Germline V gene data show CDR1 as MDHEN and CDR2 as SYDVKM. This CDR3 region has 14 residues. CDR3 sequence (DNA): TGTGCCAGCAGTTTCGGACGGCGAGGCACTGAAGCTTTCTTT. The encoded protein is CASSFGRRGTEAFF.

This clonotype was observed a few times. The gene calls are TRBV5-1 and TRBJ1-2, with 7 bases that match TRBD1. Germline trimming cut 4 bases from V and 4 bases from J; bases unmatched to any gene: 10. CDR1 and CDR2 from the germline V gene are SGHRS and YFSETQ. This CDR3 contains 15 residues. CDR3 nucleotides: TGCGCCAGCAGCCAAGCATCCGGGACAGCCTATGGCTACACCTTC. It is translated as CASSQASGTAYGYTF.

This clonotype has more than one count but fewer than ten. The V call is TRBV3-1, the J call TRBJ2-5; a weak D match, TRBD2 (7 bases). The CDR3 is 16 residues long. V lost 0 bases, J lost 1 base, and 12 bases lay in between. Germline CDR1 reads LGHDT; CDR2 reads YNNKEL (reference sequence). Here the CDR3 DNA reads TGTGCCAGCAGCCAAGATTGGGGGGGCGTCCAAGAGACCCAGTACTTC. This encodes CASSQDWGGVQETQYF.

The J gene is TRBJ1-1, the V gene TRBV28; 8 positions match TRBD1. V was pared by 8 bases and J by 0 bases, with 8 bases of the junction left unmatched. CDR3 length: 15 residues. Germline values: CDR1 MDHEN, CDR2 SYDVKM. CDR3 region: CASSRTGRMNTEAFF. CDR3 nucleotides: TGTGCCAGCTCGAGGACAGGGAGGATGAACACTGAAGCTTTCTTT. Full variable domain (outside the CDR3, taken from reference TRBV28 and TRBJ1-1): DVKVTQSSRYLVKRTGEKVFLECVQDMDHENMFWYRQDPGLGLRLIYFSYDVKMKEKGDIPEGYSVSREKKERFSLILESASTNQTSMYLCASSRTGRMNTEAFFGQGTRLTVV.

J is TRBJ1-1 and V is TRBV29-1; D unresolved. Germline CDR1 SQVTM, CDR2 ANQGSEA. Trimming took 4 bases from V and 10 from J, leaving 16 bases between them. The CDR3 spans 12 residues. The CDR3 sequence is CSVVAQRFAAFF. CDR3 in DNA: TGCAGCGTTGTGGCTCAACGATTCGCAGCTTTCTTT. Full variable domain (remainder filled in from reference TRBV29-1 and TRBJ1-1): SAVISQKPSRDICQRGTSLTIQCQVDSQVTMMFWYRQQPGQSLTLIATANQGSEATYESGFVIDKFPISRPNLTFSTLTVSNMSPEDSSIYLCSVVAQRFAAFFGQGTRLTVV.

The V and J genes are TRBV12-3 or TRBV12-4 and TRBJ2-7; maybe TRBD1 (7 bases). The germline V and J ends were trimmed by 3 bases and 6 bases, with 18 bases remaining between them. CDR3 length: 15 residues. CDR3 nucleotides: TGTGCCAGCAGTTTTCGACAGGGCGGGACATCCGAGCAGTACTTC. Its protein product is CASSFRQGGTSEQYF.

CDR3 sequence reads: CSARPKPFRADTQYF. In DNA form, the CDR3 reads TGCAGTGCTAGACCTAAACCCTTCAGAGCAGATACGCAGTATTTT. The chain recombines TRBV20-1 with TRBJ2-3; D not certain. The CDR3 runs 15 residues. Germline CDR1 and CDR2: DFQATT and SNEGSKA (reference sequence). V lost 2 bases, J lost 4 bases, and 16 bases lay in between.

The chain uses TRBV12-3 or TRBV12-4 and TRBJ1-6, with TRBD1 matching over 8 bases. The CDR3 is 14 residues long. V lost 6 bases to trimming and J lost 6 bases; unmatched junction nucleotides: 4. CDR3 DNA: TGTGCCAGCAGCAAAACAGGGGGTAATTCACCCCTCCACTTT. Translating it yields CASSKTGGNSPLHF.

This clonotype was detected only a few times. V and J are TRBV7-8 and TRBJ2-1; 9 positions agree with TRBD2. CDR3 size: 19 residues. V lost 2 bases and J lost 4; bases outside the gene matches: 15. Germline CDR1 is SGHVS and CDR2 is FQNEAQ. The CDR3 DNA sequence: TGTGCCAGCAGCTTATACCCCTTGGGCAGCGGGGGGACGTACAATGAGCAGTTCTTC. Translating gives CASSLYPLGSGGTYNEQFF.

The rearrangement uses TRBV7-9 and TRBJ2-5, with TRBD1 identical over 7 bases. With the DNA end fitting TRBJ2-7 better, the J assignment may be wrong. The CDR3 has 16 residues. Germline V gene data show CDR1 as SEHNR and CDR2 as FQNEAQ (reference sequence). The CDR3 reads CASSTTLGQDVYEQYF. CDR3 DNA sequence: TGTGCCAGCAGCACCACACTCGGACAGGACGTCTACGAGCAGTACTTC.